The T cell receptor (beta chain) under discussion was sequenced for a study of T cells in Graves' hyperthyroidism and ophthalmopathy. General study results and limits: Most expanded thyroid clonotypes above 0.001 recurred in blood.

The hyperthyroidism was newly diagnosed and had lasted under 2 months; the patients were aged 18 to 65. Uncontrolled infection, other autoimmune disease, pregnancy or lactation barred patients from enrollment. Using less than 12 ml of fresh peripheral blood, PBMCs were prepared. CDR3 size: 13 residues. In germline, CDR1 is WNHNN, CDR2 SYGVQD (reference sequence). This clonotype was counted many times. The antigen is not known. Authors of the study amplified TCR beta CDR3 regions from RNA transcripts. Using the HTBI primer set, a first-round RT-PCR was run on the TCR CDR3. MiXCR was run by TCRdb on the multiplex PCR reads, yielding one entry per CDR3 protein. The data contain hundreds of thousands of distinct CDR3 sequences, less than 15% of them singletons.

This TCR was recovered from a woman under 30 with Graves' hyperthyroidism. The V and J genes are TRBV10-1 and TRBJ1-4; D is ambiguous. Sequenced input: blood. CDR3 DNA sequence: TGCGCAGGGATGGGTAGGTCATTAGAAAAACTGTTTTTT. Translation gives CAGMGRSLEKLFF.